The 23 T cell receptor beta chains below all came from one sample that was sequenced in a study of human T cells and chemical hapten exposure. Specified time point: patch test 3, about 24 weeks after DPC sensitization. Treatment of the sample: therapeutic diphenylcyclopropenone sensitization with weekly scalp DPC. TCRdb used MiXCR to reprocess the RACE reads, holding one entry per CDR3 protein. The profile covers 210,000 or so distinct CDR3 sequences, with approximately 26% appearing a single time and 2% to 2.5% taken by the ten largest. Sequences were derived from whole blood, sampled in connection with sensitization to the hapten diphenylcyclopropenone (DPC). These receptor sequences come from a woman aged 40 to 50 with alopecia areata. Some clones in this sample may be carry-over from other donors' samples.

This clonotype was found many times. CDR3 nucleotides: TGTGCCAGCTCCCCCAACTCCTACAATGAGCAGTTCTTC. It translates to CASSPNSYNEQFF. The chain joins TRBV2 to TRBJ2-1, with D unclear. Looked up from germline, CDR1 is SNHLY and CDR2 is FYNNEI. V was trimmed by 8 bases and J by 0 bases, leaving 8 bases between them. The CDR3 is 13 residues long.

This clonotype was observed many times. The chain couples TRBV29-1 to TRBJ1-2, with a possible D match to TRBD1 (6 bases). The germline gives CDR1 SQVTM, CDR2 ANQGSEA. This CDR3 has 13 amino acids. Trimming removed 6 bases from V and 3 bases from J, with 14 bases in between. The CDR3 loop is CSVIQGGDYGYTF. CDR3 DNA: TGCAGCGTAATACAGGGTGGGGACTATGGCTACACCTTC.

The CDR3 reads CSVVDRGATNEKLFF. CDR3 in DNA: TGCAGCGTTGTTGACAGGGGAGCAACTAATGAAAAACTGTTTTTT. This chain connects TRBV29-1 to TRBJ1-4, with 8 bases matching TRBD1. V lost 4 bases and J lost 0; bases outside the gene matches: 4. The CDR3 extends over 15 amino acids. Looked up from germline, CDR1 is SQVTM and CDR2 is ANQGSEA.

The table lists this clonotype with a few counts. The chain carries TRBV27 and TRBJ1-1; possible D gene TRBD1, 6 bases. V gave up 3 bases and J gave up 5 bases, with 13 bases separating them. The CDR3 length is 14 residues. Germline lookup yields CDR1 MNHEY and CDR2 SMNVEV (reference sequence). The CDR3 reads CASSLVQGWTEAFF. CDR3 DNA sequence: TGTGCCAGCAGTTTGGTACAGGGATGGACTGAAGCTTTCTTT.

This clonotype was observed a handful of times. V and J are TRBV21-1 and TRBJ1-5. TRBV21-1 is flagged as a pseudogene. This CDR3 is 15 amino acids long. For the CDR3, the DNA is TGTGCCAGCAGCAAAAAGAAAACGGGCAATCAGCCCCAGCATTTT. This sequence encodes CASSKKKTGNQPQHF.

The V and J genes are TRBV12-3 or TRBV12-4 and TRBJ1-1; D unclear. This CDR3 region has 11 residues. Trimming pared 8 bases from V and 8 bases from J, leaving 12 bases between. The CDR3 region is CASSRAGEAFF. The CDR3 nucleotides are TGTGCCAGCTCCCGTGCGGGGGAAGCTTTCTTT.

The rearrangement links TRBV5-1 to TRBJ1-6; D not resolved. Germline V lookup: CDR1 SGHRS, CDR2 YFSETQ. CDR3 length: 15 residues. V was pared by 0 bases and J by 9 bases, with 13 bases between. The CDR3 nucleotides are TGCGCCAGCAGCTTGGACATCCGAGCAGTTTCACCCCTCCACTTT. It is translated as CASSLDIRAVSPLHF. The whole variable domain, remainder taken from reference TRBV5-1 and TRBJ1-6, is KAGVTQTPRYLIKTRGQQVTLSCSPISGHRSVSWYQQTPGQGLQFLFEYFSETQRNKGNFPGRFSGRQFSNSRSEMNVSTLELGDSALYLCASSLDIRAVSPLHFGNGTRLTVT.

The V call is TRBV4-3, the J call TRBJ2-2, with no clear D. The CDR3 sequence is 14 residues long. The V gene's germline CDR1 is LGHNA and CDR2 YSLEER. V gave up 0 bases and J gave up 6 bases, with 8 bases separating them. The chain's CDR3 is CASSQENRPGELFF. CDR3 sequence (DNA): TGCGCCAGCAGCCAAGAAAATCGCCCCGGGGAGCTGTTTTTT.

This chain links TRBV6-6 with TRBJ1-5, with D perhaps TRBD1 (6 bases). CDR3 length: 16 amino acids. CDR1 is MNHNY, CDR2 SVGAGI, per germline (reference sequence). The V end lost 0 bases, the J end lost 5 bases, and 14 bases lay between the germline ends. The CDR3 reads CASSYSTWGADQPQHF. The CDR3 coding sequence is TGTGCCAGCAGTTACTCGACGTGGGGGGCCGATCAGCCCCAGCATTTT.

J is TRBJ2-5 and V is TRBV2; D ambiguous. With 3 bases removed from V and 1 base from J, the gap between germline ends came to 9 bases. Germline-derived CDR1 and CDR2 are SNHLY and FYNNEI. The CDR3 extends over 14 amino acids. The CDR3 DNA is TGTGCCAGCAGTGAGGCGCCCAGCCAAGAGACCCAGTACTTC. Translating gives CASSEAPSQETQYF.

A single count supports this clonotype. The chain is built from TRBV9 and TRBJ2-1; TRBD1 aligns across 8 bases. CDR1 SGDLS and CDR2 YYNGEE come from the germline V gene. V gave up 5 bases and J gave up 5 bases; unmatched junction bases: 9. The CDR3 totals 15 residues. CDR3 sequence (DNA): TGTGCCAGCAGTGTATCCGGGACAGGACACAATGAGCAGTTCTTC. It encodes CASSVSGTGHNEQFF.

This clonotype has a handful of counts. V usage is TRBV4-1 and J usage is TRBJ2-2; the match to TRBD1 covers 12 bases. The CDR3 consists of 15 residues. V lost 6 bases to trimming and J lost 7 bases; unmatched junction nucleotides: 6. Germline CDR1 and CDR2: MGHRA and YSYEKL. CDR3 in DNA: TGCGCCAGCAGTAAGGGACAGGGGGCGATCGGGGAGCTGTTTTTT. This sequence encodes CASSKGQGAIGELFF.

V and J are TRBV6-1 and TRBJ2-7; D is possibly TRBD2 (5 bases). Germline V gene sequence: CDR1 MNHNS, CDR2 SASEGT. Trimming pared 1 base from V and 0 bases from J, leaving 13 bases between. This CDR3 is 16 amino acids long. CDR3 protein: CASSEVALSDSYEQYF. In DNA, the CDR3 is TGTGCCAGCAGTGAAGTTGCCCTTAGCGACTCCTACGAGCAGTACTTC.

The chain links TRBV10-3 to TRBJ2-3, with 9 bases that match TRBD2. Germline V CDR1 and CDR2: ENHRY, SYGVKD. This CDR3 has 16 amino acids. With V trimmed by 2 bases and J by 1 base, 4 bases remained unmatched. The CDR3 DNA reads as TGTGCCATCAGTGAGGGACTAGCGCGGGGCACAGATACGCAGTATTTT. Its protein product is CAISEGLARGTDTQYF.

V and J are TRBV7-2 and TRBJ2-5; a weak D match, TRBD1 (5 bases). Looked up from germline, CDR1 is SGHTA and CDR2 is FQGNSA. Trimming removed 2 bases from V and 1 base from J, with 11 bases in between. The CDR3 totals 15 residues. CDR3 in DNA: TGTGCCAGCAGCTTACTCATGACAGCCCAAGAGACCCAGTACTTC. This sequence encodes CASSLLMTAQETQYF.

The chain combines TRBV29-1 with TRBJ2-1; 8 nucleotides align to TRBD2. Germline-derived CDR1 and CDR2 are SQVTM and ANQGSEA. J lost 5 bases, V lost 6 bases, and 9 bases had no gene match. The CDR3 covers 14 residues. The CDR3 spells CSVQTSGRNNEQFF. In DNA, the CDR3 is TGCAGCGTGCAAACTAGCGGAAGAAACAATGAGCAGTTCTTC.

The V gene is TRBV29-1, the J gene TRBJ2-7, with 7 bases lining up with TRBD1. The CDR3 is 14 amino acids. The germline CDR1 and CDR2 sequences are SQVTM and ANQGSEA. The V and J ends lost 6 bases and 3 bases, in that order; junction bases with no gene match: 11. The CDR3 sequence is CSVQDRSYYYEQYF. CDR3 nucleotides: TGCAGCGTCCAGGACAGGTCGTACTACTACGAGCAGTACTTC.

A few counts support this clonotype. The chain couples TRBV7-9 to TRBJ2-3, with D maybe TRBD1 (6 bases). V shed 4 bases and J shed 2 bases, with 10 bases lying between them. The germline CDR1 and CDR2 sequences are SEHNR and FQNEAQ (reference sequence). The CDR3 is 14 amino acids. CDR3 sequence (DNA): TGTGCCAGCAGCTGGACAGCAACCACAGATACGCAGTATTTT. Its protein is CASSWTATTDTQYF.

This clonotype occurred a few times. The chain carries TRBV9 and TRBJ2-5; 8 positions match TRBD2. The J segment lost 4 bases and the V segment lost 4 bases, leaving 9 bases of the junction unmatched. The germline CDR1 and CDR2 sequences are SGDLS and YYNGEE. The CDR3 has 15 residues. The CDR3 spells CASSSGLAASETQYF. CDR3 nucleotides: TGTGCCAGCAGCTCAGGACTAGCAGCTTCAGAGACCCAGTACTTC.

The rearrangement joins TRBV6-5 to TRBJ2-2; D is undetermined. Germline CDR1 MNHEY, CDR2 SVGAGI. The V gene lost 3 bases and the J gene lost 6 bases, with 8 bases spanning the gap. This CDR3 has 13 residues. CDR3 amino acids: CASSYLEAGELFF. CDR3 coding DNA: TGTGCCAGCAGTTATCTAGAAGCCGGGGAGCTGTTTTTT.

V is TRBV28 and J is TRBJ1-4; D uncertain. The CDR3 is 14 amino acids. V lost 6 bases to trimming and J lost 5 bases, with 13 bases between them. CDR1 is MDHEN, CDR2 SYDVKM, per germline. The CDR3 DNA sequence: TGTGCCAGCAGCCTAGCCCAGTTAAATGAAAAACTGTTTTTT. It codes for CASSLAQLNEKLFF.

This clonotype came up a few times. The V gene is TRBV7-2, the J gene TRBJ1-6; a possible D gene is TRBD1 (5 bases). The CDR3 loop spans 15 amino acids. Per the germline V gene, CDR1 is SGHTA and CDR2 is FQGNSA. V shed 0 bases and J shed 10 bases, with 13 bases lying between them. The CDR3 region has the DNA TGTGCCAGCAGCTTAGCTCAGGGTTTGGGCTCACCCCTCCACTTT. It translates to CASSLAQGLGSPLHF.

The CDR3 DNA sequence: TGCAGTGCTAGAGATGCTGGGTTGGAGGAAAAACTGTTTTTT. The encoded protein is CSARDAGLEEKLFF. The chain combines TRBV20-1 with TRBJ1-4, with D unclear. V was pared by 0 bases and J by 8 bases, with 13 bases between. CDR1 and CDR2 from the germline V gene are DFQATT and SNEGSKA (reference sequence). The CDR3 contains 14 residues.